This record concerns one TCR beta chain sequence. Its antigen is as yet unknown. TCRdb keeps only in-frame clones here, not all; method: immunoSEQ multiplex PCR. The sample carries around 700,000 clones, around 72% recorded once. Germline trimming cut 6 bases from V and 2 bases from J; bases unmatched to any gene: 16. CDR1 is SNHLY, CDR2 FYNNEI, per germline. The CDR3 runs 19 residues. The sample comes from a study of shared clonotypes between healthy human individuals. Whole-study context: Each donor's CD8 memory used one plate, CD8 naive two, each CD4 subset three.

Regarding the study as a whole: Generation probabilities were higher for clonotypes shared across all four sorted-subset donors than for unshared ones.

The TCR was taken from a woman in her 30s in good health. Sequenced material: memory CD4+ T cells sorted from blood. Subset of the sample: CD45RA-negative fraction. The chain has TRBV2 and TRBJ2-1; TRBD2 agrees at 10 bases. In nucleotides, the CDR3 is TGTGCCAGCAGGGTAACCTTTGGAGCGGGAGGGATGGCCTACAATGAGCAGTTCTTC. As protein: CASRVTFGAGGMAYNEQFF.